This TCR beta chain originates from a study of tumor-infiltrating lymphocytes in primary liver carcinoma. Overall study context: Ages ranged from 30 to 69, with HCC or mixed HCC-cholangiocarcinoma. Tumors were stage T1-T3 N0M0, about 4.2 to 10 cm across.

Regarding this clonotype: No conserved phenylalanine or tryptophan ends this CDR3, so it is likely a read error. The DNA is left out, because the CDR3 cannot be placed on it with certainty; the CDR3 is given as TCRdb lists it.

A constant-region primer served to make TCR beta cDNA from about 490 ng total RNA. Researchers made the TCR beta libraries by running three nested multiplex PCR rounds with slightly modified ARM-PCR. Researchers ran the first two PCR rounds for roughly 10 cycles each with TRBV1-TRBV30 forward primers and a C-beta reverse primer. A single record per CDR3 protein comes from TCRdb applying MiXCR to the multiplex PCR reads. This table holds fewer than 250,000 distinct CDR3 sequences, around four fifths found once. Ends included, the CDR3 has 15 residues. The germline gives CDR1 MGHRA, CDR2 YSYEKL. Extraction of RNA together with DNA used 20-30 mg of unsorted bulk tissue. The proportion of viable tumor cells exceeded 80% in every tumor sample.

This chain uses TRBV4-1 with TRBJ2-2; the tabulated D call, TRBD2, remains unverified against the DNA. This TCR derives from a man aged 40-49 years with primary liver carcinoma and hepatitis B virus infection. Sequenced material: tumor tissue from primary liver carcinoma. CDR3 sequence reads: CASSQLTLSGELFFY.